A selection of T cell receptor beta chains follows, all from one sample in a study of shared clonotypes between healthy human individuals. TCRdb keeps only in-frame clones here, not all; method: immunoSEQ multiplex PCR. The sample has fewer than 400,000 clones, roughly 70% seen once. Sequences were obtained from memory CD4+ T cells sorted from blood. The source of these receptors is a man in his thirties or forties in good health. Both conserved end residues are part of each CDR3. A D gene is named only where the DNA matches it firmly. Clone size is stated in some rows and not others, as once, few, many or a class when expanded.

clone_size: few; j_call: TRBJ2-1; v_call: TRBV2; d_call: -; cdr3_nt: TGTGCCAGCAGCGACACCTCTCTGGGCTCCTACAATGAGCAGTTCTTC; cdr3_aa: CASSDTSLGSYNEQFF
clone_size: -; j_call: TRBJ2-1; v_call: TRBV5-1; d_call: TRBD2; cdr3_nt: TGCGCCAGCAGCTTGGCCTGGGGACTAGCGGGGGTCTCCTACAATGAGCAGTTCTTC; cdr3_aa: CASSLAWGLAGVSYNEQFF
clone_size: few; j_call: TRBJ2-2; v_call: TRBV5-1; d_call: TRBD2; cdr3_nt: TGCGCCAGCAGCTCGATAACTAGCGGGAGAGCGAACACCGGGGAGCTGTTTTTT; cdr3_aa: CASSSITSGRANTGELFF
clone_size: -; j_call: TRBJ2-1; v_call: TRBV19; d_call: -; cdr3_nt: TGTGCCAGTACGGAGGGCCGGAGGAATGAGCAGTTCTTC; cdr3_aa: CASTEGRRNEQFF
clone_size: few; j_call: TRBJ1-1; v_call: TRBV6-6; d_call: -; cdr3_nt: TGTGCCAGCAACGATCCCATTAAGCCCATAGGGGCTTTCTTT; cdr3_aa: CASNDPIKPIGAFF
clone_size: -; j_call: TRBJ2-3; v_call: TRBV4-3; d_call: TRBD1; cdr3_nt: TGCGCCAGCAGCCAAACAGGGGCCACAGATACGCAGTATTTT; cdr3_aa: CASSQTGATDTQYF
clone_size: -; j_call: TRBJ1-4; v_call: TRBV28; d_call: TRBD1; cdr3_nt: TGTGCCAGCAGTCCGCCGGGACAGGGGGAAAAACTGTTTTTT; cdr3_aa: CASSPPGQGEKLFF
clone_size: -; j_call: TRBJ1-1; v_call: TRBV19; d_call: TRBD1; cdr3_nt: TGTGCCAGTAGTATAAGACAGGGAGTTTTCACTGAAGCTTTCTTT; cdr3_aa: CASSIRQGVFTEAFF
clone_size: -; j_call: TRBJ2-7; v_call: TRBV7-2; d_call: -; cdr3_nt: TGTGCCAGCAGCTTAGCGGTGGGCGCCCGGTCCTACGAGCAGTACTTC; cdr3_aa: CASSLAVGARSYEQYF
clone_size: -; j_call: TRBJ2-7; v_call: TRBV29-1; d_call: -; cdr3_nt: TGCAGCGTTGATGGAGGGTTGGGAAGCTCCTACGAGCAGTACTTC; cdr3_aa: CSVDGGLGSSYEQYF
clone_size: -; j_call: TRBJ2-7; v_call: TRBV28; d_call: TRBD1; cdr3_nt: TGTGCCAGCAGTCCGACAGGGTCACGACACTACGAGCAGTACTTC; cdr3_aa: CASSPTGSRHYEQYF
clone_size: -; j_call: TRBJ2-5; v_call: TRBV6-6; d_call: -; cdr3_nt: TGTGCCAGCACCGGGACATATCGGGAGACCCAGTACTTC; cdr3_aa: CASTGTYRETQYF
clone_size: few; j_call: TRBJ2-2; v_call: TRBV6-6; d_call: -; cdr3_nt: TGTGCCAGCAGTTACCCTCGGGCGACGGGGACCGGGGAGCTGTTTTTT; cdr3_aa: CASSYPRATGTGELFF
clone_size: -; j_call: TRBJ1-2; v_call: TRBV6-5; d_call: -; cdr3_nt: TGTGCCAGCAGCGGTTCCCCAACGGGGGGCTACACCTTC; cdr3_aa: CASSGSPTGGYTF
clone_size: -; j_call: TRBJ2-6; v_call: TRBV5-6; d_call: -; cdr3_nt: TGTGCCAGCAGCGGGACCGAAGCCTGGGCCAACGTCCTGACTTTC; cdr3_aa: CASSGTEAWANVLTF
clone_size: -; j_call: TRBJ2-3; v_call: TRBV10-2; d_call: -; cdr3_nt: TGCGCCAGCAGCCCTTTTTCAGGGGACACAGATACGCAGTATTTT; cdr3_aa: CASSPFSGDTDTQYF
clone_size: -; j_call: TRBJ2-3; v_call: TRBV7-7; d_call: TRBD2; cdr3_nt: TGTGCTAGCAGCGCTAGCGGCAGCACAGATACGCAGTATTTT; cdr3_aa: CASSASGSTDTQYF
clone_size: -; j_call: TRBJ2-3; v_call: TRBV5-5; d_call: TRBD2; cdr3_nt: TGTGCCAGCAGCTATGGACTAGCGGGCGGCACAGATACGCAGTATTTT; cdr3_aa: CASSYGLAGGTDTQYF
clone_size: -; j_call: TRBJ2-7; v_call: TRBV6-5; d_call: -; cdr3_nt: TGTGCCAGCAGTTACCCCGGGTCATTGCAGTACTTC; cdr3_aa: CASSYPGSLQYF
clone_size: -; j_call: TRBJ1-1; v_call: TRBV11-3; d_call: TRBD1; cdr3_nt: TGTGCCAGCAGCGGAAGAGGGGGACAGGCTTTCTTT; cdr3_aa: CASSGRGGQAFF
clone_size: -; j_call: TRBJ2-1; v_call: TRBV18; d_call: TRBD2; cdr3_nt: TGTGCCAGCTCACCTTTTAGCGGGAGACACAATGAGCAGTTCTTC; cdr3_aa: CASSPFSGRHNEQFF
clone_size: once; j_call: TRBJ1-2; v_call: TRBV4-3; d_call: -; cdr3_nt: TGCGCCAGCAGCCAAGTTGGTGGGGGGCTGAACTATGGCTACACCTTC; cdr3_aa: CASSQVGGGLNYGYTF
clone_size: once; j_call: TRBJ2-3; v_call: TRBV2; d_call: -; cdr3_nt: TGTGCCAGCAGGGGCGAGGGACCCTTGCGGTATTTT; cdr3_aa: CASRGEGPLRYF
clone_size: -; j_call: TRBJ1-2; v_call: TRBV28; d_call: -; cdr3_nt: TGTGCCAGCAAATCGACAGCCGGCTACACCTTC; cdr3_aa: CASKSTAGYTF